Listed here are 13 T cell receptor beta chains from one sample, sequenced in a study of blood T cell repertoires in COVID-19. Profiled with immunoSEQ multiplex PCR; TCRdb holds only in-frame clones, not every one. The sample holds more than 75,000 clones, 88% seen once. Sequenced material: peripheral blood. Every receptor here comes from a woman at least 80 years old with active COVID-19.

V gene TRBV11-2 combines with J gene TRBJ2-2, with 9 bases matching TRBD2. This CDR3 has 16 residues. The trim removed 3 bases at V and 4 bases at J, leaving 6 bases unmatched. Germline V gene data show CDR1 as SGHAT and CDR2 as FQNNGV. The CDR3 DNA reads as TGTGCCAGCAGCTTTCTTAGCGGGAGTCCCACCGGGGAGCTGTTTTTT. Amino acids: CASSFLSGSPTGELFF. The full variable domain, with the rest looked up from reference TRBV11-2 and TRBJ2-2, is EAGVAQSPRYKIIEKRQSVAFWCNPISGHATLYWYQQILGQGPKLLIQFQNNGVVDDSQLPKDRFSAERLKGVDSTLKIQPAKLEDSAVYLCASSFLSGSPTGELFFGEGSRLTVL.

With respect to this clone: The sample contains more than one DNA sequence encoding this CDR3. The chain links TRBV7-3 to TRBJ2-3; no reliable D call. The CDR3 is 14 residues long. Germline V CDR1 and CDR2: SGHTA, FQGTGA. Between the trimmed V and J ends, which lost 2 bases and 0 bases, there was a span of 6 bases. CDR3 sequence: CASSLQASTDTQYF. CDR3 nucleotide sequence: TGTGCCAGCAGCTTACAGGCCAGCACAGATACGCAGTATTTT.

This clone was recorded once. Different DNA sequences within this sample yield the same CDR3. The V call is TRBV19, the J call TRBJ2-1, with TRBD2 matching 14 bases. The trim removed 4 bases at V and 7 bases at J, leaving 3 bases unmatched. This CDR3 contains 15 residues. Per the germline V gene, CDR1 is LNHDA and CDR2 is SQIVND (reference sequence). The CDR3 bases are TGTGCCAGTAGTAAGGGACTAGCGGGAGTGAATGAGCAGTTCTTC. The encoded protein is CASSKGLAGVNEQFF.

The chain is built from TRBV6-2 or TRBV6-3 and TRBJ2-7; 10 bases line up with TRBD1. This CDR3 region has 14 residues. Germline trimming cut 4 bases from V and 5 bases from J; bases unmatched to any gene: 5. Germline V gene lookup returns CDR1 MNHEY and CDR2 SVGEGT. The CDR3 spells CASSSTGTGDEQYF. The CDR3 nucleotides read TGTGCCAGCAGTTCCACCGGGACAGGGGACGAGCAGTACTTC.

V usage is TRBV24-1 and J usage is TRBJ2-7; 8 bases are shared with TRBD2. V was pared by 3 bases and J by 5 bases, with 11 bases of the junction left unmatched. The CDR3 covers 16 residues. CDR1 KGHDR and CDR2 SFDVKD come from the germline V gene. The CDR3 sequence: CATSDPTIAGRDEQYF. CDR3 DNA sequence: TGTGCCACCAGTGATCCTACCATAGCGGGACGGGACGAGCAGTACTTC.

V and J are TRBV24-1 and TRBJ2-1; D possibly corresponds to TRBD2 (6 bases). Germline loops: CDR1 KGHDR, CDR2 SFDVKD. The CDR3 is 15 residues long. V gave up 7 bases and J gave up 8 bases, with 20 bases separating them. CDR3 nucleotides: TGTGCCACCAGCGGAGGGCTAGCCATCAGCCATGAGCAGTTCTTC. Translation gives CATSGGLAISHEQFF.

The CDR3 loop is CASSLKGTGGDEQYF. For the CDR3, the DNA is TGTGCCAGCAGCTTGAAAGGGACAGGGGGCGACGAGCAGTACTTC. V gene TRBV5-5 combines with J gene TRBJ2-7, with 12 bases identical to TRBD1. J gave up 5 bases and V 1 base, and 4 bases lay outside the gene matches. The germline gives CDR1 SGHKS, CDR2 YYEKEE (reference sequence). The CDR3 loop spans 15 amino acids.

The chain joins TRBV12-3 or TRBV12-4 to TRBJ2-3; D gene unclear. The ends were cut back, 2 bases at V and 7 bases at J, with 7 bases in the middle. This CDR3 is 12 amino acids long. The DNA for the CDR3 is TGTGCCAGCAGTTTATTTCAAAATACGCAGTATTTT. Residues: CASSLFQNTQYF.

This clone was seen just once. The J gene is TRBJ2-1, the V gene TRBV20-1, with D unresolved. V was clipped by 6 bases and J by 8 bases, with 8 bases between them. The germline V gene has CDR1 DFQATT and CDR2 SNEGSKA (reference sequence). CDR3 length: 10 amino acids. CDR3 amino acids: CSAPRDEQFF. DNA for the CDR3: TGCAGTGCACCCCGGGATGAGCAGTTCTTC.

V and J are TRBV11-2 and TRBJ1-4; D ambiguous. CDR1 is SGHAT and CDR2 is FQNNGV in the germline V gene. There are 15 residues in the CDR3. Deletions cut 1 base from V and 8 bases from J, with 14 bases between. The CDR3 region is CASSLGADSWEKLFF. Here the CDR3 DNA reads TGTGCCAGCAGCTTAGGGGCAGATTCGTGGGAAAAACTGTTTTTT.

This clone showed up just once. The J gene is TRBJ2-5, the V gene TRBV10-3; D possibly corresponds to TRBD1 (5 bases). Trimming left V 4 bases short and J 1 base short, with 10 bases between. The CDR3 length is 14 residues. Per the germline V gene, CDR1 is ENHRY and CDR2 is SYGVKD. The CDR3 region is CAISAGQPQETQYF. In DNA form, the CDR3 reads TGTGCCATCAGTGCAGGACAACCCCAAGAGACCCAGTACTTC.

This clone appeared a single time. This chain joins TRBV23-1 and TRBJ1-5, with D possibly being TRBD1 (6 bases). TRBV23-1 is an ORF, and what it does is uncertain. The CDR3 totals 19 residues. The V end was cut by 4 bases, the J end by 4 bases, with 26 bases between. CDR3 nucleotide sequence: TGCGCCAGCAGTCCAAGGGGACAAGTTGCATTCGATGGGAATCAGCCCCAGCATTTT. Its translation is CASSPRGQVAFDGNQPQHF.

The CDR3 DNA reads as TGTGCCAGCAGCTCACTGGGTGGGACAGGGGGTTCACCCCTCCACTTT. Protein: CASSSLGGTGGSPLHF. The rearrangement joins TRBV7-2 to TRBJ1-6; TRBD1 matches 11 bases. J gave up 9 bases and V 4 bases, and 8 bases lay outside the gene matches. This CDR3 has 16 amino acids. In germline, CDR1 is SGHTA, CDR2 FQGNSA. Looking up the rest from reference TRBV7-2 and TRBJ1-6 gives the full variable domain: GAGVSQSPSNKVTEKGKDVELRCDPISGHTALYWYRQSLGQGLEFLIYFQGNSAPDKSGLPSDRFSAERTGGSVSTLTIQRTQQEDSAVYLCASSSLGGTGGSPLHFGNGTRLTVT.